The 15 T cell receptor beta chains given below trace back to one sample, sequenced in a study of shared clonotypes between healthy human individuals. The table came from immunoSEQ multiplex PCR; TCRdb's copy has only in-frame clones and leaves some out. Of some 2,000,000 clones in the sample, 85% to 95% are singletons; the top ten hold 0.13%. Sequencing was done on a sample of naive CD4+ T cells sorted from blood. Sample subset: CD45RA+ positively selected. The receptor set was obtained from a man younger than 35 in good health.

The rearrangement uses TRBV5-6 and TRBJ2-1; 11 bases fit TRBD1. V was clipped by 4 bases and J by 5 bases; unmatched bases: 8. This CDR3 has 16 residues. Germline V gene lookup returns CDR1 SGHDT and CDR2 YYEEEE. CDR3: CASSPRWDRGDNEQFF. In DNA, the CDR3 is TGTGCCAGCAGCCCACGGTGGGACAGGGGGGACAATGAGCAGTTCTTC.

The rearrangement uses TRBV7-2 and TRBJ2-7, with D possibly TRBD2 on 6 matching bases. The CDR3 is made up of 15 amino acids. Germline loops: CDR1 SGHTA, CDR2 FQGNSA. With 6 bases removed from V and 6 bases from J, the gap between germline ends came to 21 bases. CDR3 coding DNA: TGTGCCAGCAGTCTCAGCGGAGGAGGGCGTACCGAGCAGTACTTC. Translating it yields CASSLSGGGRTEQYF.

Points on this clone: This may stem from a read error, because a much larger clone lies one nucleotide away. Different DNA sequences within this sample yield the same CDR3. The V gene is TRBV5-4, the J gene TRBJ1-6, with unresolved D. Germline V gives CDR1 SGHNT, CDR2 YYREEE (reference sequence). Trimming left V 4 bases short and J 5 bases short, with 4 bases between. The CDR3 extends over 12 amino acids. CDR3 bases: TGTGCCAGCAGCCTAGATAATTCACCCCTCCACTTT. Translating gives CASSLDNSPLHF. The full variable domain, completed using reference TRBV5-4 and TRBJ1-6, is ETGVTQSPTHLIKTRGQQVTLRCSSQSGHNTVSWYQQALGQGPQFIFQYYREEENGRGNFPPRFSGLQFPNYSSELNVNALELDDSALYLCASSLDNSPLHFGNGTRLTVT.

The chain employs TRBV27 and TRBJ1-1; tentative D call: TRBD1 (6 bases). V lost 6 bases, J lost 6 bases, and 17 bases lay in between. The CDR3 has 14 amino acids. CDR1 MNHEY and CDR2 SMNVEV come from the germline V gene (reference sequence). CDR3 sequence: CASSLLRGNAEAFF. CDR3 nucleotide sequence: TGTGCCAGCAGCCTCCTCAGGGGAAACGCTGAAGCTTTCTTT.

The chain employs TRBV9 and TRBJ2-5; 8 nucleotides match TRBD2. The germline gives CDR1 SGDLS, CDR2 YYNGEE. There are 19 residues in the CDR3. V lost 0 bases to trimming and J lost 0 bases; unmatched junction nucleotides: 13. The CDR3, as DNA: TGTGCCAGCAGCGTAGCTTCGGGTTACCGGGGGGGCCACCAAGAGACCCAGTACTTC. The encoded protein is CASSVASGYRGGHQETQYF. Combining the CDR3 with reference TRBV9 and TRBJ2-5 gives the whole variable domain DSGVTQTPKHLITATGQRVTLRCSPRSGDLSVYWYQQSLDQGLQFLIQYYNGEERAKGNILERFSAQQFPDLHSELNLSSLELGDSALYFCASSVASGYRGGHQETQYFGPGTRLLVL.

The chain employs TRBV6-6 and TRBJ1-1; no definite D call. The CDR3 consists of 16 residues. The V gene's germline CDR1 is MNHNY and CDR2 SVGAGI (reference sequence). V lost 4 bases and J 1 base, leaving 16 bases between the germline ends. The CDR3 nucleotides are TGTGCCAGCAGTTGGCCCGAACAGCGTACGAACACTGAAGCTTTCTTT. Translation gives CASSWPEQRTNTEAFF.

This clone came up once. The gene calls are TRBV11-3 and TRBJ2-5, with 15 bases fitting TRBD2. Trimming removed 5 bases from V and 1 base from J; junction bases left unmatched: 5. The CDR3 extends over 17 amino acids. The germline CDR1 and CDR2 sequences are SGHNT and YENEEA. The CDR3 sequence: CASSPGLAGGLQETQYF. CDR3 coding DNA: TGTGCCAGCAGCCCTGGACTAGCGGGAGGGCTCCAAGAGACCCAGTACTTC.

The chain couples TRBV2 to TRBJ2-5; 10 bases fit TRBD2. With V trimmed by 7 bases and J by 4 bases, 6 bases remained unmatched. Per the germline V gene, CDR1 is SNHLY and CDR2 is FYNNEI. CDR3 size: 14 residues. Here the CDR3 reads CASNQAGGIETQYF. The CDR3 region has the DNA TGTGCCAGCAATCAAGCGGGAGGGATAGAGACCCAGTACTTC.

V gene TRBV6-5 combines with J gene TRBJ2-3; D is ambiguous. This CDR3 spans 13 amino acids. Germline CDR1 reads MNHEY; CDR2 reads SVGAGI. V shed 5 bases and J shed 0 bases, with 6 bases lying between them. CDR3 residues: CASSPPSTDTQYF. DNA for the CDR3: TGTGCCAGCAGTCCACCAAGCACAGATACGCAGTATTTT.

The V and J genes are TRBV27 and TRBJ1-5; D might be TRBD1 (5 bases). Germline V gives CDR1 MNHEY, CDR2 SMNVEV (reference sequence). V lost 6 bases, J lost 1 base, and 19 bases lay in between. The CDR3 runs 17 residues. The CDR3, as DNA: TGTGCCAGCAGATCCAGCTACGAACCAGGGAGCAATCAGCCCCAGCATTTT. Translation: CASRSSYEPGSNQPQHF.

The gene calls are TRBV7-2 and TRBJ2-7; 8 bases map to TRBD2. Trimming cost V 2 bases and J 2 bases; bases outside gene matches: 2. CDR3 length: 14 residues. Germline values: CDR1 SGHTA, CDR2 FQGNSA. The CDR3, as DNA: TGTGCCAGCAGCTTAAGCGGGGGTGCCTACGAGCAGTACTTC. Translated, it gives CASSLSGGAYEQYF.

The chain combines TRBV6-6 with TRBJ1-2, with D tentatively TRBD1 (6 bases). CDR1 and CDR2 (germline): MNHNY, SVGAGI (reference sequence). V shed 5 bases and J shed 4 bases, with 14 bases lying between them. CDR3 length equals 14 residues. The CDR3 sequence: CASSPRDTSYGYTF. The CDR3 DNA is TGTGCCAGCAGTCCCCGGGACACCTCCTATGGCTACACCTTC.

The chain carries TRBV30 and TRBJ1-5, with 8 positions matching TRBD1. V lost 0 bases, J lost 10 bases, and 8 bases stayed unmatched. The germline V gene encodes CDR1 GTSNPN and CDR2 SVGIG (reference sequence). This CDR3 contains 14 residues. The CDR3 coding sequence is TGTGCCTGGAGTGTAGGGACAGGCCCCTTACCCCAGCATTTT. It yields the protein CAWSVGTGPLPQHF.

The chain employs TRBV6-5 and TRBJ1-6; 7 nucleotides agree with TRBD1. This CDR3 has 13 amino acids. V gave up 2 bases and J gave up 9 bases; unmatched junction bases: 1. In germline, CDR1 is MNHEY, CDR2 SVGAGI. The CDR3 loop is CASSYRGPSPLHF. The CDR3 DNA reads as TGTGCCAGCAGTTACAGGGGGCCTTCACCCCTCCACTTT.

The J gene is TRBJ2-1, the V gene TRBV10-3; D not certain. Trimming cost V 10 bases and J 1 base, with 11 bases left between them. The CDR3 runs 13 residues. Germline CDR1 is ENHRY and CDR2 is SYGVKD. CDR3 DNA: TGTGCCACGGGTGCTGGATCCTACAATGAGCAGTTCTTC. Residues: CATGAGSYNEQFF.